This paragraph reports one T cell receptor (beta chain). In the authors' workflow: Amplification of reference gene primers was used by the study to estimate nucleated cell counts. Assay: immunoSEQ multiplex PCR; the TCRdb copy retains only in-frame clones and omits some. V, J and clone size are those of that table, while D and trimming were read from the DNA. The sample has tens of thousands of clones, more than 70% seen once. The source of the sample is a study of blood T cell repertoires in COVID-19. Study details: Some COVID-19 samples were acute and others convalescent; all came from the United States, Italy and Spain. T cells, B-cell-depleted T cells, or PBMCs provided the cDNA or gDNA that served as material.

This CDR3 region has 15 residues. Germline V lookup: CDR1 SEHNR, CDR2 FQNEAQ (reference sequence). Trimming shortened V by 5 bases and J by 3 bases, and 17 bases separated the two germline ends. The sample was peripheral blood. This clonotype originated in a woman aged 80 or older with acute or convalescent COVID-19. The chain links TRBV7-9 to TRBJ2-7; tentative D call: TRBD2 (8 bases). The CDR3 DNA follows: TGTGCCAGCAGCCCGGGGGGGGACAGTTACTACGAGCAGTACGTC. It specifies CASSPGGDSYYEQYV.